Each of the 32 T cell receptor beta chains below was sequenced from the same sample in a study of graft-versus-host responses after intestinal transplantation. The protocol was immunoSEQ multiplex PCR, while the TCRdb copy is restricted to in-frame clones and leaves out a portion. This repertoire shows approximately 28,000 clones, 85% to 95% found once; its top ten account for 0.72%. The sequences come from PBMCs, collected about 62 days after intestinal transplant. These receptors were taken from a human patient who received an intestinal transplant, so some T cells may come from the graft donor.

The chain links TRBV11-2 to TRBJ2-1; possibly TRBD2 for D (5 bases). CDR1 and CDR2 (germline): SGHAT, FQNNGV. The V end lost 3 bases, the J end lost 10 bases, and 19 bases lay between the germline ends. The CDR3 spans 15 residues. The CDR3 bases are TGTGCCAGCAGCTTTTACAGATACGGGATGAGCGAGCAGTTCTTC. As protein: CASSFYRYGMSEQFF.

The rearrangement joins TRBV14 to TRBJ2-5; 7 bases match TRBD1. The germline CDR1 and CDR2 sequences are SGHDN and FVKESK. V gave up 3 bases and J gave up 0 bases; unmatched junction bases: 7. The CDR3 is 16 residues long. The CDR3 nucleotides are TGTGCCAGCAGCCAGTGGGACAGCTGGTACCAAGAGACCCAGTACTTC. Protein: CASSQWDSWYQETQYF.

This clone was seen just once. This chain connects TRBV19 to TRBJ1-5; no clear D. The CDR3 is 13 amino acids. Looked up from germline, CDR1 is LNHDA and CDR2 is SQIVND (reference sequence). The V end was cut by 1 base, the J end by 4 bases, with 5 bases between. The CDR3 is CASSIGQNQPQHF. The CDR3 DNA reads as TGTGCCAGTAGTATAGGGCAGAATCAGCCCCAGCATTTT.

J is TRBJ2-7 and V is TRBV7-2; tentatively, D is TRBD1 (6 bases). The V gene lost 0 bases and the J gene lost 5 bases, with 14 bases spanning the gap. Germline V gene lookup returns CDR1 SGHTA and CDR2 FQGNSA. The CDR3 covers 15 residues. CDR3: CASSLAATGGNEQYF. The CDR3 DNA reads TGTGCCAGCAGCTTAGCTGCGACAGGTGGGAACGAGCAGTACTTC.

V gene TRBV28 combines with J gene TRBJ2-7; no definite D call. V lost 5 bases and J 0 bases, leaving 14 bases between the germline ends. The CDR3 is 15 amino acids. Germline V gene data show CDR1 as MDHEN and CDR2 as SYDVKM. CDR3 DNA sequence: TGTGCCAGCAGTGGTCGGGCAGAATACTCCTACGAGCAGTACTTC. Translated: CASSGRAEYSYEQYF.

The CDR3 DNA follows: TGTGCCAGCAGCTTGGTCTCCTTAATCTCAGGGGGCGACACCGGGGAGCTGTTTTTT. Its protein product is CASSLVSLISGGDTGELFF. This chain connects TRBV5-4 to TRBJ2-2, with 8 bases lining up with TRBD1. V gave up 0 bases and J gave up 3 bases; unmatched junction bases: 13. The germline V gene has CDR1 SGHNT and CDR2 YYREEE (reference sequence). The CDR3 spans 19 residues.

The gene calls are TRBV13 and TRBJ2-7; D possibly uses TRBD1 or TRBD2 (6 bases each). V was pared by 4 bases and J by 0 bases, with 19 bases between. The CDR3 sequence is 17 residues long. The germline V gene has CDR1 PRHDT and CDR2 FYEKMQ (reference sequence). The CDR3 region has the DNA TGTGCCAGCAGCTCCAAGGGGTGGAGGGGGGCCTCCTACGAGCAGTACTTC. This codes for CASSSKGWRGASYEQYF.

The V gene is TRBV27, the J gene TRBJ2-3; 14 bases match TRBD2. The germline V gene encodes CDR1 MNHEY and CDR2 SMNVEV (reference sequence). The CDR3 has 17 amino acids. V was pared by 6 bases and J by 11 bases, with 16 bases of the junction left unmatched. For the CDR3, the DNA is TGTGCCAGCAGACCAAATTCCGGGACTAGCGGGAGCGAGAGGCAGTATTTT. Protein sequence: CASRPNSGTSGSERQYF.

V gene TRBV27 combines with J gene TRBJ1-5; 7 nucleotides align to TRBD1. Germline values: CDR1 MNHEY, CDR2 SMNVEV (reference sequence). This CDR3 has 13 amino acids. V gave up 5 bases and J gave up 5 bases; unmatched junction bases: 3. CDR3 DNA sequence: TGTGCCAGCAGTCCAGACAGGGATCAGCCCCAGCATTTT. It specifies CASSPDRDQPQHF.

The chain couples TRBV4-1 to TRBJ1-4; the match to TRBD1 covers 7 bases. The V segment lost 4 bases and the J segment 8 bases; nucleotides outside the gene matches: 10. The CDR3 contains 15 residues. Germline assignment: CDR1 MGHRA and CDR2 YSYEKL. CDR3 sequence reads: CASSPSSGTAEKLFF. The CDR3 DNA reads as TGCGCCAGCAGCCCCTCTTCCGGGACAGCCGAAAAACTGTTTTTT.

The gene calls are TRBV18 and TRBJ2-7, with no clear D. The CDR3 spans 16 residues. The V gene lost 0 bases and the J gene lost 5 bases, with 17 bases spanning the gap. Germline loops: CDR1 KGHSH, CDR2 LQKENI. The CDR3: CASSPPLASSKNEQYF. CDR3 nucleotide sequence: TGTGCCAGCTCACCACCTCTGGCGTCTAGTAAGAACGAGCAGTACTTC.

The chain uses TRBV30 and TRBJ1-1; 7 nucleotides agree with TRBD1. The CDR3 loop spans 13 amino acids. Germline trimming cut 3 bases from V and 6 bases from J; bases unmatched to any gene: 7. Germline V lookup: CDR1 GTSNPN, CDR2 SVGIG (reference sequence). CDR3 amino acids: CAWSTAGGAEAFF. CDR3 bases: TGTGCCTGGAGCACAGCAGGGGGGGCTGAAGCTTTCTTT.

This chain links TRBV5-1 with TRBJ2-5; D possibly matches TRBD1 or TRBD2 (5 bases each). The CDR3 totals 15 residues. In germline, CDR1 is SGHRS, CDR2 YFSETQ. V lost 5 bases, J lost 10 bases, and 24 bases lay in between. The CDR3: CASSFWDPAPMDQYF. CDR3 DNA sequence: TGCGCCAGCAGTTTTTGGGACCCCGCCCCGATGGACCAGTACTTC.

The chain couples TRBV7-8 to TRBJ2-7, with 7 bases lining up with TRBD1. This CDR3 is built from 12 residues. Germline V gene sequence: CDR1 SGHVS, CDR2 FQNEAQ. The ends lost 8 bases at V and 1 base at J; junction bases unmatched: 2. The DNA for the CDR3 is TGTGCCAGCGGGGACAGTTCCTACGAGCAGTACTTC. Translation gives CASGDSSYEQYF.

The chain carries TRBV6-5 and TRBJ2-1; D assignment may be TRBD1 or TRBD2 (6 bases each). This CDR3 has 15 amino acids. The V end lost 3 bases, the J end lost 5 bases, and 14 bases lay between the germline ends. Germline lookup yields CDR1 MNHEY and CDR2 SVGAGI. This chain's CDR3 is CASSYSRGLHNEQFF. The DNA for the CDR3 is TGTGCCAGCAGTTATTCCAGGGGACTTCACAATGAGCAGTTCTTC.

Only one count was recorded for this clone. The chain recombines TRBV9 with TRBJ1-4; 7 bases are shared with TRBD1. This CDR3 has 14 residues. The V gene's germline CDR1 is SGDLS and CDR2 YYNGEE. J lost 8 bases, V lost 4 bases, and 8 bases had no gene match. Written as DNA, the CDR3 is TGTGCCAGCAGCACACCCGGGACAGCGGAAAAACTGTTTTTT. The encoded protein is CASSTPGTAEKLFF.

The chain is built from TRBV19 and TRBJ2-1; D gene ambiguous. Germline V CDR1 and CDR2: LNHDA, SQIVND (reference sequence). V lost 3 bases to trimming and J lost 3 bases, with 12 bases between them. The CDR3 totals 15 residues. The CDR3: CASSILLAGYNEQFF. As DNA, the CDR3 is TGTGCCAGTAGTATTCTGTTGGCTGGCTACAATGAGCAGTTCTTC.

The genes are TRBV21-1 and TRBJ2-7. TRBV21-1 is noted as a pseudogene. The CDR3 length is 18 residues. The chain's CDR3 is CASSKASRDGVLVYEQYF. The CDR3 bases are TGTGCCAGCAGCAAAGCGTCCCGGGACGGAGTATTGGTCTACGAGCAGTACTTC.

This chain joins TRBV5-1 and TRBJ2-1, with 7 bases lining up with TRBD1. Germline V lookup: CDR1 SGHRS, CDR2 YFSETQ. This CDR3 region has 14 residues. Trimming took 1 base from V and 5 from J; bases not matched to a gene: 3. CDR3 DNA sequence: TGCGCCAGCAGCTTGAGACAGGGTAACAATGAGCAGTTCTTC. Its protein is CASSLRQGNNEQFF. Using reference TRBV5-1 and TRBJ2-1 for the parts outside the CDR3, the full variable domain is KAGVTQTPRYLIKTRGQQVTLSCSPISGHRSVSWYQQTPGQGLQFLFEYFSETQRNKGNFPGRFSGRQFSNSRSEMNVSTLELGDSALYLCASSLRQGNNEQFFGPGTRLTVL.

This sequence joins TRBV5-3 and TRBJ2-3, with 8 bases aligning to TRBD2. TRBV5-3 is an ORF for which the function is uncertain. The CDR3 has 18 amino acids. V lost 6 bases, J lost 1 base, and 16 bases stayed unmatched. CDR3 loop: CARNLTGARGDRTDTQYF. The CDR3 bases are TGTGCCAGAAACCTTACGGGAGCGCGGGGGGACCGCACAGATACGCAGTATTTT.

V gene TRBV7-2 combines with J gene TRBJ2-5; D assignment may be TRBD1 or TRBD2 (6 bases each). The CDR3 runs to 15 residues. Looked up from germline, CDR1 is SGHTA and CDR2 is FQGNSA. V lost 2 bases, J lost 3 bases, and 13 bases lay in between. The CDR3 DNA reads TGTGCCAGCAGCTTATGGGCAGGGGAGGAAGAGACCCAGTACTTC. Encoded protein: CASSLWAGEEETQYF. The whole variable domain, filled in from reference TRBV7-2 and TRBJ2-5, reads GAGVSQSPSNKVTEKGKDVELRCDPISGHTALYWYRQSLGQGLEFLIYFQGNSAPDKSGLPSDRFSAERTGGSVSTLTIQRTQQEDSAVYLCASSLWAGEEETQYFGPGTRLLVL.

This clone was recorded only once. The chain links TRBV2 to TRBJ2-1, with unresolved D. Trimming left V 3 bases short and J 8 bases short, with 17 bases between. The CDR3 has 15 amino acids. Germline-derived CDR1 and CDR2 are SNHLY and FYNNEI. In DNA, the CDR3 is TGTGCCAGCAGTGACACCCGGACCACGGTCGATGAGCAGTTCTTC. Translation gives CASSDTRTTVDEQFF.

The chain has TRBV6-6 and TRBJ2-7; D is ambiguous. The CDR3 sequence is 15 residues long. V dropped 2 bases and J dropped 1 base, with 12 bases sitting between them. The germline gives CDR1 MNHNY, CDR2 SVGAGI (reference sequence). As DNA, the CDR3 is TGTGCCAGCAGTTACGACCTCGGTTTGTCCTACGAGCAGTACTTC. Translation gives CASSYDLGLSYEQYF.

The chain employs TRBV6-5 and TRBJ2-7; 9 nucleotides line up with TRBD2. The CDR3 totals 16 residues. Germline V gene data show CDR1 as MNHEY and CDR2 as SVGAGI. V was pared by 4 bases and J by 4 bases, with 11 bases of the junction left unmatched. CDR3 sequence: CASSFLFSGGIYEQYF. The CDR3 coding sequence is TGTGCCAGCAGTTTCTTGTTTAGCGGGGGTATTTACGAGCAGTACTTC.

This rearrangement joins TRBV6-5 to TRBJ2-1; weak D call: TRBD1 (6 bases). CDR3 size: 13 residues. Germline V gene sequence: CDR1 MNHEY, CDR2 SVGAGI. V lost 6 bases and J lost 7, with 13 bases in between. The CDR3 coding sequence is TGTGCCAGCAGCCACAGGGTGGGTAATGAGCAGTTCTTC. This codes for CASSHRVGNEQFF.

V is TRBV19 and J is TRBJ2-4; 9 bases match TRBD2. The CDR3 totals 12 residues. CDR1 and CDR2 (germline): LNHDA, SQIVND (reference sequence). The V gene end was trimmed by 3 bases and the J gene end by 11 bases; junction bases not matched to a gene: 2. Written as DNA, the CDR3 is TGTGCCAGTAGTATCGGGACTAGCCTTCAGTACTTC. It translates to CASSIGTSLQYF.

The chain joins TRBV15 to TRBJ1-1; 11 nucleotides agree with TRBD1. This CDR3 has 16 residues. The germline gives CDR1 LNHNV, CDR2 YYDKDF (reference sequence). After removal of 5 bases from V and 5 bases from J, the junction contained 10 bases not matched to a gene. The CDR3 spells CATSGGTGGWGTEAFF. The CDR3 bases are TGTGCCACCAGCGGAGGGACAGGGGGATGGGGAACTGAAGCTTTCTTT.

The V call is TRBV9, the J call TRBJ2-3; TRBD2 is a possible D gene (6 bases). Germline lookup yields CDR1 SGDLS and CDR2 YYNGEE. This CDR3 is built from 15 residues. Trimming cost V 4 bases and J 5 bases, with 17 bases left between them. The CDR3 DNA is TGTGCCAGCAGCCTTGGGGCGGGGCTACAAGATACGCAGTATTTT. Amino acid sequence: CASSLGAGLQDTQYF.

J is TRBJ2-1 and V is TRBV13; D possibly corresponds to TRBD1 (5 bases). Germline loops: CDR1 PRHDT, CDR2 FYEKMQ (reference sequence). V lost 5 bases, J lost 7 bases, and 15 bases lay in between. The CDR3 totals 14 residues. CDR3 amino acids: CASSPTEARNEQFF. The CDR3 DNA follows: TGTGCCAGCAGCCCGACAGAGGCCCGTAATGAGCAGTTCTTC.

DNA for the CDR3: TGCGCCAGCAGCTTGGAAGGGCCTCTAGGCCCAGATACGCAGTATTTT. Amino acid sequence: CASSLEGPLGPDTQYF. The rearrangement uses TRBV5-1 and TRBJ2-3; D call uncertain. Germline V CDR1 and CDR2: SGHRS, YFSETQ. Trimming took off 0 bases at V and 4 bases at J, with 15 bases between the two ends. The CDR3 runs 16 residues. Full variable domain (missing parts from reference TRBV5-1 and TRBJ2-3): KAGVTQTPRYLIKTRGQQVTLSCSPISGHRSVSWYQQTPGQGLQFLFEYFSETQRNKGNFPGRFSGRQFSNSRSEMNVSTLELGDSALYLCASSLEGPLGPDTQYFGPGTRLTVL.

The chain has TRBV25-1 and TRBJ1-2, with TRBD1 identical over 10 bases. Germline V lookup: CDR1 MGHDK, CDR2 SYGVNS. This CDR3 is 15 amino acids long. J lost 4 bases, V lost 4 bases, and 6 bases had no gene match. CDR3 protein: CASSGAGQGTYGYTF. CDR3 DNA sequence: TGTGCCAGCAGTGGAGCGGGACAGGGGACCTATGGCTACACCTTC.

The chain carries TRBV9 and TRBJ1-3; the D gene is possibly TRBD1 (5 bases). V was clipped by 0 bases and J by 2 bases, with 15 bases between them. Germline loops: CDR1 SGDLS, CDR2 YYNGEE. This CDR3 region has 17 residues. The CDR3 here is CASSVAPGRWTGNTIYF. The CDR3 DNA follows: TGTGCCAGCAGCGTAGCCCCGGGACGATGGACTGGAAACACCATATATTTT.